This T cell receptor (beta chain) was captured by sequencing in a study of T-cell reconstitution after alpha-beta-depleted transplantation in children. This clonotype was detected many times. Trimming pared 2 bases from V and 4 bases from J, leaving 11 bases between. The CDR3 is 14 residues long. Germline CDR1 and CDR2: MNHEY and SVGAGI. Unique molecular identifiers were incorporated during preparation of the TCRbeta library. In TCRdb, the PCR reads were re-called with MiXCR into one record per CDR3 protein. The table has about 370,000 distinct CDR3 sequences, roughly 22% seen once. This receptor was identified in a human donor who donated a stem cell graft to a child with acute myeloid leukemia. The chain carries TRBV6-5 and TRBJ2-5; tentative D call: TRBD2 (7 bases). The sample was PBMCs from the stem cell graft donor, taken from the stem cell graft. Here the CDR3 reads CASSYGGARETQYF. DNA for the CDR3: TGTGCCAGCAGTTACGGGGGGGCCAGAGAGACCCAGTACTTC.